The clone carrying this T cell receptor beta chain appeared many times. The data originate from a study of quantifying T cell responses using KT2 cells. Background on the study: RNA was reverse transcribed with TCR alpha and beta constant-region primers.

The CDR3 has 15 residues. The J segment lost 0 bases and the V segment lost 2 bases, leaving 4 bases of the junction unmatched. Germline V gene sequence: CDR1 DFQATT, CDR2 SNEGSKA (reference sequence). A range of KT2-to-PBMC ratios was made using fixed PBMC numbers. A single-stranded UMI oligo with SP2 sequence was ligated to cDNA 3' ends. An equimolar mix of RC1.1 and RC1.2 primed the beta chain across TRBC1 and TRBC2. From the second PCR onward, TCR alpha and beta chains were processed separately. Via MiXCR, TCRdb re-called the UMI-ligation and nested PCR reads, giving one row per CDR3 protein. The repertoire holds 45,000 to 65,000 distinct CDR3 sequences, with 9% to 15% as singletons.

This TCR derives from a human donor. Sequenced material: PBMCs spiked with cells of the T cell clone KT2. The rearrangement uses TRBV20-1 and TRBJ1-5; TRBD1 agrees at 7 bases. This chain's CDR3 is CSARLGTDSNQPQHF. In DNA form, the CDR3 reads TGCAGTGCTAGACTCGGGACAGATAGCAATCAGCCCCAGCATTTT.